This TCR beta chain emerged from a study of T cells after posttransplantation cyclophosphamide. In its sample, this clone was seen many times. A marrow graft followed busulfan-fludarabine conditioning, with cyclophosphamide on days +3 and +4. The table came from immunoSEQ multiplex PCR; TCRdb's copy has only in-frame clones and leaves some out. Sampling found around 13,000 clones, none seen once. The length of the CDR3 is 11 residues. The V end lost 5 bases, the J end lost 10 bases, and 12 bases lay between the germline ends. The germline V gene has CDR1 SEHNR and CDR2 FQNEAQ (reference sequence). The sequence was collected from a female patient between 40 and 55 years old who received an allogeneic stem cell transplant from an unrelated donor, was CMV-positive, and had acute GVHD only. The graft donor may have given rise to some T cells. This rearrangement joins TRBV7-9 to TRBJ2-7, with D possibly being TRBD2 (6 bases). The sample in question was PBMCs, obtained after allogeneic stem cell transplant with posttransplant cyclophosphamide. Here the CDR3 DNA reads TGTGCCAGCAGCGGGACTGGGGCCCAGTACTTC. Residues: CASSGTGAQYF.